This T cell receptor beta chain stems from a study of CD8 T cells in ankylosing spondylitis. General study results and limits: A TCR beta motif of about eight highly homologous variants appeared characteristic of ankylosing spondylitis blood.

V dropped 3 bases and J dropped 5 bases, with 11 bases sitting between them. Germline V CDR1 and CDR2: MNHEY, SMNVEV (reference sequence). The CDR3 has 13 residues. In TCRdb, the 5' RACE reads were re-called with MiXCR into one record per CDR3 protein. The sample has about 90,000 distinct CDR3 sequences; about 8.1% are singletons. This clonotype was seen at least ten times. Antigen unknown. The chain is built from TRBV27 and TRBJ2-7; the D gene is possibly TRBD2 (5 bases). The receptor's source is a male donor with ankylosing spondylitis. The sample comprised blood, either unsorted or a sorted T cell fraction (not recorded which). CDR3 region: CASSFLGADEQYF. The CDR3 nucleotides are TGTGCCAGCAGTTTCCTCGGAGCGGACGAGCAGTACTTC.